This T cell receptor beta chain was documented in a study of regulatory T cells in long-lasting Graves disease. This clonotype was recorded many times. Arm-PCR of CDR3 regions and iRepertoire HTBI primers were used to build TCR beta libraries. Via MiXCR, TCRdb re-called the multiplex PCR reads, giving one row per CDR3 protein. The sample includes roughly 430,000 distinct CDR3 sequences, about 16% seen only once; the top ten take roughly 10%. Time point specified: newly diagnosed GD, antithyroid drugs for less than 3 months. RNA isolated from PBMCs was used to make the TCR library. Germline V gene sequence: CDR1 DFQATT, CDR2 SNEGSKA (reference sequence). V was cut by 1 base and J by 4 bases, with 17 bases left in between. There are 16 residues in the CDR3. This same sample was also taken into another study, of T cells in Graves' hyperthyroidism and ophthalmopathy.

The sequencing used peripheral blood mononuclear cells (PBMCs), collected at new diagnosis, from a patient treated with antithyroid drugs. This TCR derives from a woman in her twenties or thirties with Graves disease. This chain uses TRBV20-1 with TRBJ2-1; D perhaps matches TRBD1 (5 bases). CDR3 protein: CSARVGQGGKYNEQFF. The DNA of the CDR3 is TGCAGTGCTAGAGTAGGGCAGGGTGGGAAATACAATGAGCAGTTCTTC.